The 4 T cell receptor beta chains presented below share a single source sample, sequenced in a study of T cells in women clearing cervical HPV infection. TCRdb's table, derived via immunoSEQ multiplex PCR, lists solely in-frame clones and lacks some. The table for this sample gives tens of thousands of clones. Source material: blood buffy coat. The receptors come from a woman between 18 and 70 years old with a cervical HPV16 infection that either progressed to CIN3+ or cleared (not recorded which).

This clone shows up as medium-sized by frequency. Sequencing ends 3 residues short of the CDR3 end; the germline J gene provides the rest. The rearrangement joins TRBV20-1 to TRBJ2-5; 10 nucleotides align to TRBD2. The ends lost 5 bases at V and 0 bases at J; junction bases unmatched: 12. The CDR3 extends over 17 amino acids. CDR1 and CDR2 (germline): DFQATT, SNEGSKA (reference sequence). Incomplete CDR3 DNA: TGCAGTGCTCCCCAGGCTAGCGGGGGCGGGTACCAAGAGACC. This gives the protein CSAPQASGGGYQET. The CDR3 in its entirety is CSAPQASGGGYQETQYF.

CDR3 DNA (partial): TGCGCCAGCAGCTCAGGGTCTTACTACGAG. Translation gives CASSSGSYYE. The full CDR3 protein is CASSSGSYYEQYF. The chain carries TRBV5-1 and TRBJ2-7; D may be TRBD1 (5 bases). The read terminates 3 residues ahead of where the CDR3 ends, so the germline J gene completes it. Trimming shortened V by 3 bases and J by 3 bases, and 10 bases separated the two germline ends. Germline V gene lookup returns CDR1 SGHRS and CDR2 YFSETQ. There are 13 residues in the CDR3.

Points on this clone: The CDR3 extends 3 residues past the end of the read, so its final part is completed from the germline J gene. The V call is TRBV20-1, the J call TRBJ2-3; TRBD1 agrees at 10 bases. The CDR3 consists of 15 residues. Germline CDR1 is DFQATT and CDR2 is SNEGSKA (reference sequence). The V segment lost 4 bases and the J segment 3 bases; nucleotides outside the gene matches: 7. The CDR3 region is CSATRQGARTDTQYF. Incomplete CDR3 DNA: TGCAGTGCTACTCGACAGGGGGCTCGAACAGATACG.

Points on this clone: The read terminates 3 residues ahead of where the CDR3 ends, so the germline J gene completes it. The sample contains more than one DNA sequence encoding this CDR3. The chain has TRBV5-1 and TRBJ1-3; TRBD1 might be the D (5 bases). From germline, CDR1 is SGHRS and CDR2 YFSETQ. The V gene lost 4 bases and the J gene lost 1 base, with 9 bases spanning the gap. This CDR3 is built from 14 residues. The CDR3 bases that were read are TGCGCCAGCAGCCCCGGGGGATCTGGAAACACC. The encoded protein is CASSPGGSGNT. The whole CDR3 sequence reads CASSPGGSGNTIYF.